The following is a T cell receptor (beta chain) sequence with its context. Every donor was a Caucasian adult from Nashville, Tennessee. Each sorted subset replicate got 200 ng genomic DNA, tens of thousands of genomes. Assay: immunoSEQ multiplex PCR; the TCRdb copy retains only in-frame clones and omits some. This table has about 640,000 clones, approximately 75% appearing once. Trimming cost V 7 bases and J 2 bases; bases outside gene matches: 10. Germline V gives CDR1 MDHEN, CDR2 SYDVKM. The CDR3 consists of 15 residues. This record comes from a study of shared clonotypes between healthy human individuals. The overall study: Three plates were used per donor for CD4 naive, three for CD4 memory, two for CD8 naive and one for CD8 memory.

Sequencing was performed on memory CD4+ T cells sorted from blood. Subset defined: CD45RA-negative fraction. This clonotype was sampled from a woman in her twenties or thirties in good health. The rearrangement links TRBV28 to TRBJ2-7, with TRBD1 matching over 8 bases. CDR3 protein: CASIGQGRKTYEQYF. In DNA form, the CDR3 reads TGTGCCAGCATCGGACAGGGTAGGAAGACCTACGAGCAGTACTTC. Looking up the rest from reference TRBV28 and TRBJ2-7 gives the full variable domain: DVKVTQSSRYLVKRTGEKVFLECVQDMDHENMFWYRQDPGLGLRLIYFSYDVKMKEKGDIPEGYSVSREKKERFSLILESASTNQTSMYLCASIGQGRKTYEQYFGPGTRLTVT.